This is a list of T cell receptor beta chains from one sample in a study of STAT5B mutations in CD4+ large granular lymphocyte leukemia. The table came from immunoSEQ multiplex PCR; TCRdb's copy has only in-frame clones and leaves some out. The repertoire holds tens of thousands of clones, with less than 85% as singletons. Input material: CD4+ T cells from blood buffy coats. The receptor set was obtained from a human donor in good health. Each CDR3 is given with its conserved first and last residue. D genes are given only for firm matches. Clone sizes are given selectively: once, few, many, or a class where the clone is expanded.

CDR3nt,CDR3aa,d_gene,abundance,v_gene,j_gene
TGTGCCAGCAGCTCAAGTGGGCCTGTCGGTTCACCCCTCCACTTT,CASSSSGPVGSPLHF,NA,few,TRBV7-8,TRBJ1-6
TGCGCCAGCCGCCCTGCCGTCGGGGGTGAAGCTTTCTTT,CASRPAVGGEAFF,NA,NA,TRBV10-1,TRBJ1-1
TGCGCCAGCAGCGTAAATGGAGGACACTACGAGCAGTACTTC,CASSVNGGHYEQYF,NA,NA,TRBV10-2,TRBJ2-7
TGTGCCAGCAGTGACTCGGGACAGCTTTCAGATACGCAGTATTTT,CASSDSGQLSDTQYF,TRBD1,NA,TRBV2,TRBJ2-3
TGCGCCAGCAGCCAAGTCCCAGGGGGCATCACCGGGGAGCTGTTTTTT,CASSQVPGGITGELFF,TRBD1,few,TRBV4-3,TRBJ2-2
TGTGCCAGCAGCTCGAGGCGGGACAGGGGAGCGGACACTGAAGCTTTCTTT,CASSSRRDRGADTEAFF,TRBD1,NA,TRBV9,TRBJ1-1
TGTGCCAGCATTCGGGGAGCGAACACCGGGGAGCTGTTTTTT,CASIRGANTGELFF,NA,NA,TRBV6-1,TRBJ2-2
TGCGCCAGCACTGACAGGGGGAACACTGAAGCTTTCTTT,CASTDRGNTEAFF,TRBD1,few,TRBV5-1,TRBJ1-1
TGTGCCAGCAGACCACGGGACAGGGAAAGTGCGGGAGGGTCCTCCTATAATTCACCCCTCCACTTT,CASRPRDRESAGGSSYNSPLHF,TRBD1,NA,TRBV27,TRBJ1-6
TGTGCCAGCAGAGATCGCTTTGGACTAGCGGGCACAGATACGCAGTATTTT,CASRDRFGLAGTDTQYF,TRBD2,NA,TRBV7-2,TRBJ2-3
TGTGCCAGCAGGTCCGGACAGGTGAACAATGAGCAGTTCTTC,CASRSGQVNNEQFF,TRBD1,NA,TRBV6-1,TRBJ2-1
TGTGCCAGCAGCGTCCGGACTAGCGGTACCTACGAGCAGTACTTC,CASSVRTSGTYEQYF,TRBD2,NA,TRBV9,TRBJ2-7
TGTGCCAGCAGAGGGCGGGACTATGGCTACACCTTC,CASRGRDYGYTF,NA,NA,TRBV7-9,TRBJ1-2
TGTGCCAGCTCACCGGAAAGGGTAATGGAGACCCAGTACTTC,CASSPERVMETQYF,NA,NA,TRBV18,TRBJ2-5